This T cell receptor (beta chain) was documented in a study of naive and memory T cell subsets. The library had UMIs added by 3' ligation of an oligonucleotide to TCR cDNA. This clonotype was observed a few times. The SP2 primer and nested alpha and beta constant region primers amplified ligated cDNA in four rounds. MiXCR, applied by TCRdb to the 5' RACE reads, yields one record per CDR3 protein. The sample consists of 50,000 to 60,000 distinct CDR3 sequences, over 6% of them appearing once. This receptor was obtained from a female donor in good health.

The CDR3 is CASFFDRGSYNEQFF. CDR3 coding DNA: TGTGCCAGCTTCTTCGACCGTGGTTCCTACAATGAGCAGTTCTTC. The chain joins TRBV2 to TRBJ2-1; no clear D gene. Germline CDR1 is SNHLY and CDR2 is FYNNEI. The germline V and J ends were trimmed by 8 bases and 1 base, with 15 bases remaining between them. This CDR3 is built from 15 residues.